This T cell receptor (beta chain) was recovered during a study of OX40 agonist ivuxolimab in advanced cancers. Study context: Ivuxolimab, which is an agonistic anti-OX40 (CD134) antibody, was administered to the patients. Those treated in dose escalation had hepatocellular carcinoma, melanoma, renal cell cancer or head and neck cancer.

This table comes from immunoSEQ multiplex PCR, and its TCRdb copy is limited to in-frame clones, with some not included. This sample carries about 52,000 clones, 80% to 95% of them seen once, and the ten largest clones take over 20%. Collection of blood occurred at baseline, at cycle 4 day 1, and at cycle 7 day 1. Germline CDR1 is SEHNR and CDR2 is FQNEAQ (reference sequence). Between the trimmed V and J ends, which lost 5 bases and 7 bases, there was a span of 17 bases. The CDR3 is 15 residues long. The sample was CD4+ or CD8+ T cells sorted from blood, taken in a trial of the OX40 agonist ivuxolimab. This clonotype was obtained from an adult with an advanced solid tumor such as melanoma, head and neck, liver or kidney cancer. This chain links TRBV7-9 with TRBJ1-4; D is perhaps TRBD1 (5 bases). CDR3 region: CASSTGPNPAEKLFF. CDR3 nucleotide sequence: TGTGCCAGCAGCACGGGACCTAATCCCGCTGAAAAACTGTTTTTT. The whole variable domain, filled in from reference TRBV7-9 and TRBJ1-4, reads DTGVSQNPRHKITKRGQNVTFRCDPISEHNRLYWYRQTLGQGPEFLTYFQNEAQLEKSRLLSDRFSAERPKGSFSTLEIQRTEQGDSAMYLCASSTGPNPAEKLFFGSGTQLSVL.